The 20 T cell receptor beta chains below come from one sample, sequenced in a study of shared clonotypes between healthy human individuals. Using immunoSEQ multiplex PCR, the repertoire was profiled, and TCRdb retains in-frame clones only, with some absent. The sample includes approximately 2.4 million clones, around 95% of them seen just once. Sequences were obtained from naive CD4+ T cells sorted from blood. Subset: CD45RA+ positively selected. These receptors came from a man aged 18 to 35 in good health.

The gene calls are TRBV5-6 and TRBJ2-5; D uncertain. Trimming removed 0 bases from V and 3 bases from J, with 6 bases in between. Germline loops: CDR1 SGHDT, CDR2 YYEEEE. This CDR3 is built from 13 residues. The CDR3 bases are TGTGCCAGCAGCTTGGATCGGGAAGAGACCCAGTACTTC. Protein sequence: CASSLDREETQYF.

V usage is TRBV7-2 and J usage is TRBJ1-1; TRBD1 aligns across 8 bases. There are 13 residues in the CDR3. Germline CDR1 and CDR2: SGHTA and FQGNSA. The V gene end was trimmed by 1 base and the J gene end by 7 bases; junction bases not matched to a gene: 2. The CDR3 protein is CASSLVGQVEAFF. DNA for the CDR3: TGTGCCAGCAGCTTAGTGGGACAGGTTGAAGCTTTCTTT. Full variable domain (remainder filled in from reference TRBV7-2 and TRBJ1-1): GAGVSQSPSNKVTEKGKDVELRCDPISGHTALYWYRQSLGQGLEFLIYFQGNSAPDKSGLPSDRFSAERTGGSVSTLTIQRTQQEDSAVYLCASSLVGQVEAFFGQGTRLTVV.

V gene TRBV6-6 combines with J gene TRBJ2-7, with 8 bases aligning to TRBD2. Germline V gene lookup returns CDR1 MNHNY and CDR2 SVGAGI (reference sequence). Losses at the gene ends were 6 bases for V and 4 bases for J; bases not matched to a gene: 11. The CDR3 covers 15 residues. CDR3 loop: CASSNTGTRDYEQYF. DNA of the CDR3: TGTGCCAGCAGCAACACCGGGACTAGGGATTACGAGCAGTACTTC.

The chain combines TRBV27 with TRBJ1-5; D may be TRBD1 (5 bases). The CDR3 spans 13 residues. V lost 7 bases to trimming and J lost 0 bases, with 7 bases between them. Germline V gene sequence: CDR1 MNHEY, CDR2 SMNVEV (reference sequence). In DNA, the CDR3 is TGTGCCAGCAAGGGGAGTAGCAATCAGCCCCAGCATTTT. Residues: CASKGSSNQPQHF.

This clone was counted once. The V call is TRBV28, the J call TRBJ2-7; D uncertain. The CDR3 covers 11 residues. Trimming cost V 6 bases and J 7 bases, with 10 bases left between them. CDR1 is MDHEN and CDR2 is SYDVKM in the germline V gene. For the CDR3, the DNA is TGTGCCAGCAGAGGAGTTATAGAGCAGTACTTC. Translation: CASRGVIEQYF.

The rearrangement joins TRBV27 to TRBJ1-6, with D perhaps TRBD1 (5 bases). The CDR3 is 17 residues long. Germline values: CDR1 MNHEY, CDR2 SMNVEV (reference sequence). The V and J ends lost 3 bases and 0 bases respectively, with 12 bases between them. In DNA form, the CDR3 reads TGTGCCAGCAGTTTCCGACAGACTAGCTCCTATAATTCACCCCTCCACTTT. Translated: CASSFRQTSSYNSPLHF.

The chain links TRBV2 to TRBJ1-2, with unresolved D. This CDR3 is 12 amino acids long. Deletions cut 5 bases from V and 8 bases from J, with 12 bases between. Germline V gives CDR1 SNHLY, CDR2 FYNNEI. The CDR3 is CASSPPGSGYTF. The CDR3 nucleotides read TGTGCCAGCAGTCCCCCAGGTAGCGGCTACACCTTC.

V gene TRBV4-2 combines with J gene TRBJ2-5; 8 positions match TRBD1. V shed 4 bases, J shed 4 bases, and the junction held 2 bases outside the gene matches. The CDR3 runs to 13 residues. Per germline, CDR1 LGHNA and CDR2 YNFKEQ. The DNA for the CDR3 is TGTGCCAGCAGCCGAGGACAGGGAGAGACCCAGTACTTC. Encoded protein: CASSRGQGETQYF.

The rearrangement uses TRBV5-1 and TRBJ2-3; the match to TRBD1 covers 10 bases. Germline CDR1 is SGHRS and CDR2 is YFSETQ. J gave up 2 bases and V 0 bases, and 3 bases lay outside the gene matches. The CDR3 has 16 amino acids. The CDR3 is CASSLAGTGDTDTQYF. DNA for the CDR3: TGCGCCAGCAGCTTGGCCGGGACAGGGGACACAGATACGCAGTATTTT.

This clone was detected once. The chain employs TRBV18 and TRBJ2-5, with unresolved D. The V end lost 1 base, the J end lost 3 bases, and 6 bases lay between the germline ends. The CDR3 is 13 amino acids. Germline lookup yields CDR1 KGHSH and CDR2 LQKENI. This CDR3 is CASSPRVKETQYF. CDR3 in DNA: TGTGCCAGCTCACCACGGGTGAAAGAGACCCAGTACTTC.

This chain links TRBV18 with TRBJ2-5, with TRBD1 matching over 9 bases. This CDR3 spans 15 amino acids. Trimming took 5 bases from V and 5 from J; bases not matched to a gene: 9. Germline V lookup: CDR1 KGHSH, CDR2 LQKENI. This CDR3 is CASSRRTGERETQYF. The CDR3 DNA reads TGTGCCAGCTCAAGACGGACAGGGGAAAGGGAGACCCAGTACTTC.

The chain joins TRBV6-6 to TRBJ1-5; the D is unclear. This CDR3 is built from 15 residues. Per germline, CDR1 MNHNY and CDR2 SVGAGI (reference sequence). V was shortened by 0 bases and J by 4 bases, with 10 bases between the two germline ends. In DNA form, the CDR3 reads TGTGCCAGCAGTTACTCGGCAGTATTAAATCAGCCCCAGCATTTT. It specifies CASSYSAVLNQPQHF.

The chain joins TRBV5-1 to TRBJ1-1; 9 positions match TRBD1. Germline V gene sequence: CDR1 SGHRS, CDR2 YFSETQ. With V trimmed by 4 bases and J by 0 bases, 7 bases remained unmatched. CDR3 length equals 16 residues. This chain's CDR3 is CASSATTGGMNTEAFF. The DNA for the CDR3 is TGCGCCAGCAGCGCAACGACAGGGGGAATGAACACTGAAGCTTTCTTT.

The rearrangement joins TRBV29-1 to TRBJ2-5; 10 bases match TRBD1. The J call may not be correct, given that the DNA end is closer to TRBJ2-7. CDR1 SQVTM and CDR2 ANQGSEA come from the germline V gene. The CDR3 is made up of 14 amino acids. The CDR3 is CSVERTGGTYEQYF. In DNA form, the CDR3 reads TGCAGCGTTGAACGGACAGGGGGAACCTACGAGCAGTACTTC.

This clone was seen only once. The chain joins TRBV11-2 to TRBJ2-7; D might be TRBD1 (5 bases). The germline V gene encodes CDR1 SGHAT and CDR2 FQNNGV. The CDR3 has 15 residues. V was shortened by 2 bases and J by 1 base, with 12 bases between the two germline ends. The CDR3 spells CASSLFEQASYEQYF. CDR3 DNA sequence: TGTGCCAGCAGCTTATTCGAACAGGCGTCCTACGAGCAGTACTTC.

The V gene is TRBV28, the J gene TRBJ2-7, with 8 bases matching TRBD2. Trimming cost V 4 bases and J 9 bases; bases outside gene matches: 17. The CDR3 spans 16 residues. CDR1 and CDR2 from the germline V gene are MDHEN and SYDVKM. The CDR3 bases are TGTGCCAGCAGTTCGTCTGGGCTAGCGGGCTTATCCGGGCAGTACTTC. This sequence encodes CASSSSGLAGLSGQYF.

CDR3 nucleotides: TGTGCCTGGAGTACAGGGCCCGACTACGAGCAGTACTTC. Translation gives CAWSTGPDYEQYF. The rearrangement links TRBV30 to TRBJ2-7; D perhaps matches TRBD1 (6 bases). The CDR3 runs to 13 residues. V lost 2 bases and J lost 3, with 11 bases in between. Looked up from germline, CDR1 is GTSNPN and CDR2 is SVGIG (reference sequence). The full variable domain, rest sourced from reference TRBV30 and TRBJ2-7, is SQTIHQWPATLVQPVGSPLSLECTVEGTSNPNLYWYRQAAGRGLQLLFYSVGIGQISSEVPQNLSASRPQDRQFILSSKKLLLSDSGFYLCAWSTGPDYEQYFGPGTRLTVT.

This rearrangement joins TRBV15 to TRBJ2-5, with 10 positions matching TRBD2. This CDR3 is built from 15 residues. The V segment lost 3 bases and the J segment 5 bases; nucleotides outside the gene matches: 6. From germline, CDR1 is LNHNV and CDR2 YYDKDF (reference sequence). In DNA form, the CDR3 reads TGTGCCACCAGCAGCCCAGCGGGAGGGCGGGAGACCCAGTACTTC. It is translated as CATSSPAGGRETQYF.

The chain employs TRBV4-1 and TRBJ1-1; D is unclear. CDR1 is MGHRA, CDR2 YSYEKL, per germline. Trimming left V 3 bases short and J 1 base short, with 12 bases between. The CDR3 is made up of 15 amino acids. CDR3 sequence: CASSHQPSRNTEAFF. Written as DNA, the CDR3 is TGCGCCAGCAGCCATCAGCCTAGTAGGAACACTGAAGCTTTCTTT.

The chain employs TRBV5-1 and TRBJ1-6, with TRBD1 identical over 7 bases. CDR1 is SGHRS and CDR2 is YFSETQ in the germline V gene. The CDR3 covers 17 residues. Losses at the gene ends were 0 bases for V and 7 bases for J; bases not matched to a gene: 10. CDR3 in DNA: TGCGCCAGCAGCTTGGCCCATGGTGGACAGGACAATTCACCCCTCCACTTT. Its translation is CASSLAHGGQDNSPLHF.